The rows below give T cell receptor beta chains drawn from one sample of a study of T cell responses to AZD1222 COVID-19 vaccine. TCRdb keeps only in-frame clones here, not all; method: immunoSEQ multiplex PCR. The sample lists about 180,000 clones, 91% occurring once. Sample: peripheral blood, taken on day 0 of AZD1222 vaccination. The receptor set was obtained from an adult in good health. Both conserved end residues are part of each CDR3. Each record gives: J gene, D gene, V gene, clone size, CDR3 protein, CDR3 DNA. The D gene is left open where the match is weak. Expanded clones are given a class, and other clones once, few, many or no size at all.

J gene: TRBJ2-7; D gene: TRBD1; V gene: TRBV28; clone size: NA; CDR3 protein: CASSGTGGPNYEQYF; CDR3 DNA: TGTGCCAGCAGCGGGACAGGGGGCCCAAACTACGAGCAGTACTTC
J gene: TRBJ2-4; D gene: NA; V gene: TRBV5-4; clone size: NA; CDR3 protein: CASSLELAKNIQYF; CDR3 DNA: TGTGCCAGCAGCCTCGAGCTAGCCAAAAACATTCAGTACTTC
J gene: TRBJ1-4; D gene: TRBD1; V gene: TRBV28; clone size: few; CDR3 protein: CASSLIGQGGEKLFF; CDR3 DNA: TGTGCCAGCAGTTTGATTGGACAGGGAGGTGAAAAACTGTTTTTT
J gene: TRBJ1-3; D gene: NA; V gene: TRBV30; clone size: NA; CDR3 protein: CAWIPEVTYSGNTIYF; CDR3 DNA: TGTGCCTGGATCCCGGAAGTAACTTACTCTGGAAACACCATATATTTT
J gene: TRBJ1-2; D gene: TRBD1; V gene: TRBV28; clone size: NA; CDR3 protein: CASRVQGAGHYGYTF; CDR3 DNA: TGTGCCAGCAGAGTCCAGGGGGCGGGGCATTATGGCTACACCTTC
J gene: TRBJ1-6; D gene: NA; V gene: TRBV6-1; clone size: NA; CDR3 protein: CASSESGINSPLHF; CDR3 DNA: TGTGCCAGCAGTGAGTCAGGAATAAATTCACCCCTCCACTTT
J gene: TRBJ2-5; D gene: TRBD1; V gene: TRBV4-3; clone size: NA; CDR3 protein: CASSQATGTGTGTQYF; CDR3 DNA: TGCGCCAGCAGCCAAGCCACCGGGACAGGGACCGGGACCCAGTACTTC
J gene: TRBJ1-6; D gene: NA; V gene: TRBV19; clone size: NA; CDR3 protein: CASSIGDPNSPLHF; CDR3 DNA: TGTGCCAGTAGTATTGGTGATCCGAATTCACCCCTCCACTTT
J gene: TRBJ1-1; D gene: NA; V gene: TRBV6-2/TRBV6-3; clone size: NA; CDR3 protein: CASSHARGVAANTEAFF; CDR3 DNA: TGTGCCAGCAGTCACGCCCGGGGCGTTGCAGCGAACACTGAAGCTTTCTTT
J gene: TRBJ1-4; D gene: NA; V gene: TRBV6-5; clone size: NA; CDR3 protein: CASGYSLNEKLFF; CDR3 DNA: TGTGCCAGCGGCTACAGCCTTAATGAAAAACTGTTTTTT
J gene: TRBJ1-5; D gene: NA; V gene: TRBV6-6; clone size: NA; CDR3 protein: CASRVAGYSNQPQHF; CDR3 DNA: TGTGCCAGCAGAGTCGCAGGGTATAGCAATCAGCCCCAGCATTTT
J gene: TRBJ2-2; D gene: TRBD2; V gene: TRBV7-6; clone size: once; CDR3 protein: CASSFGLAGEATGELFF; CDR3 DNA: TGTGCCAGCAGCTTCGGACTAGCGGGAGAAGCGACCGGGGAGCTGTTTTTT
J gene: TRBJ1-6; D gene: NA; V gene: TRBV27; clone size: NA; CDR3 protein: CASSLTGLVSPLHF; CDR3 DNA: TGTGCCAGCAGTTTAACGGGACTGGTTTCACCCCTCCACTTT
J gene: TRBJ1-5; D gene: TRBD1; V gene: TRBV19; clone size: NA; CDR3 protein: CASSIGDRGRLSDQPQHF; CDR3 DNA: TGTGCCAGTAGTATCGGTGACAGGGGCCGTTTAAGCGATCAGCCCCAGCATTTT
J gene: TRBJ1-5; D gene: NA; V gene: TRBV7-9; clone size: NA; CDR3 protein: CASSPAQGNQPQHF; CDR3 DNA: TGTGCCAGCAGCCCAGCTCAAGGGAATCAGCCCCAGCATTTT
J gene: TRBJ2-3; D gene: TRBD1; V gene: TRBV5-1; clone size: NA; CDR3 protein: CASSPRPKTGPDTQYF; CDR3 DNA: TGCGCCAGCAGCCCCCGACCTAAGACAGGGCCAGATACGCAGTATTTT
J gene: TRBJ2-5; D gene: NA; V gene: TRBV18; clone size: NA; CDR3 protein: CASSIQSAAETQYF; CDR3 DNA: TGTGCCAGCTCAATCCAATCTGCAGCCGAGACCCAGTACTTC